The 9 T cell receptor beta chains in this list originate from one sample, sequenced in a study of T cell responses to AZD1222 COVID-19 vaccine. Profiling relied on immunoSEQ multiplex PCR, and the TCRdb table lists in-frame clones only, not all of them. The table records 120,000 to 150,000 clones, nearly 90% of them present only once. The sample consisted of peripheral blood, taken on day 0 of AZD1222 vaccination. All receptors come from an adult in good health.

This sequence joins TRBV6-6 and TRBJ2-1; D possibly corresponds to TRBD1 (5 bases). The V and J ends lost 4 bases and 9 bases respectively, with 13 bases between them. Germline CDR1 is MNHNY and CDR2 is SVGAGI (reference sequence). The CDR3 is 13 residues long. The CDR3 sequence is CASSSSGQTEQFF. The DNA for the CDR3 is TGTGCCAGCAGTTCATCCGGACAAACTGAGCAGTTCTTC.

In DNA form, the CDR3 reads TGTGCCAGCAGCCAATTTGACGTCTTCTACAATGAGCAGTTCTTC. Amino acids: CASSQFDVFYNEQFF. This sequence joins TRBV14 and TRBJ2-1; D gene unclear. The CDR3 loop spans 15 amino acids. Per the germline V gene, CDR1 is SGHDN and CDR2 is FVKESK. V was clipped by 2 bases and J by 3 bases, with 11 bases between them.

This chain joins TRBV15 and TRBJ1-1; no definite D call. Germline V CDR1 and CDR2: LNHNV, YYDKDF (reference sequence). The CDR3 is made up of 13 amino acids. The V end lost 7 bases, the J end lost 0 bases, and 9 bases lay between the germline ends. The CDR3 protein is CATKTDLNTEAFF. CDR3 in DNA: TGTGCCACCAAGACGGACCTGAACACTGAAGCTTTCTTT.

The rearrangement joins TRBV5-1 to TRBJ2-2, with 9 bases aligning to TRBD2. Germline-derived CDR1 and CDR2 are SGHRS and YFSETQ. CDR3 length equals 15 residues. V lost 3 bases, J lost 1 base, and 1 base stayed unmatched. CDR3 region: CASSSSGVNTGELFF. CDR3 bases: TGCGCCAGCAGCTCTAGCGGGGTGAACACCGGGGAGCTGTTTTTT.

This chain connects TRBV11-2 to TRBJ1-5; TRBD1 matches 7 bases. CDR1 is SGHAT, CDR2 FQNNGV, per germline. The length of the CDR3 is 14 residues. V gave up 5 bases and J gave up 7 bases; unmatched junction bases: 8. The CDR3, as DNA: TGTGCCAGCAGCCGCAACAGGGGAGGACAGCCCCAGCATTTT. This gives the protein CASSRNRGGQPQHF.

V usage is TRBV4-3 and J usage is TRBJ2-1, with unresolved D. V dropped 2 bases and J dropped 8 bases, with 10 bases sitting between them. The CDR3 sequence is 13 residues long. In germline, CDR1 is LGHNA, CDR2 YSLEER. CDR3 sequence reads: CASSQLAYHEQFF. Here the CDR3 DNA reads TGCGCCAGCAGCCAACTCGCTTACCATGAGCAGTTCTTC.

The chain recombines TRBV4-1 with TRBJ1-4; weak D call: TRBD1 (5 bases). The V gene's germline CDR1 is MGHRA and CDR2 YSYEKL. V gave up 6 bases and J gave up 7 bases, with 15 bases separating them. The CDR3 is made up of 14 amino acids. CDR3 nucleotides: TGCGCCAGCAGTCGTTGGGGGGATGGTGAAAAACTGTTTTTT. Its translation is CASSRWGDGEKLFF.

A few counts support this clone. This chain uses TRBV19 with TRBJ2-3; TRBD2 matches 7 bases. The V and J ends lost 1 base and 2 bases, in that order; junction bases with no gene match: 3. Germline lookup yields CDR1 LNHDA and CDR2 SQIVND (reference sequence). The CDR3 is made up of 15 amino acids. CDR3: CASSIGAGFTDTQYF. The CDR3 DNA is TGTGCCAGTAGTATAGGAGCGGGGTTCACAGATACGCAGTATTTT.

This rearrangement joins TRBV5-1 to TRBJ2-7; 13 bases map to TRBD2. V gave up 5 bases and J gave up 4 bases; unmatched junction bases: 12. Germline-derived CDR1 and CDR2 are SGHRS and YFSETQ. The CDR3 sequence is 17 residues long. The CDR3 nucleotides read TGCGCCAGCAGTCGGGGGACTAGCGGGATGATACGATACGAGCAGTACTTC. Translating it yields CASSRGTSGMIRYEQYF.